The 27 T cell receptor beta chains given below trace back to one sample, sequenced in a study of T-cell memory formation after mild COVID-19. TCRdb reprocessed the 5' RACE reads via MiXCR and lists one record per CDR3 protein. Found here are around 150,000 distinct CDR3 sequences, around 10% of them singletons; the top ten hold less than 4%. Sequenced input: PBMCs or a T cell subset sorted from them (not recorded which). The source is a man aged 18 to 35 who had mild COVID-19 (a few samples of this study predate the infection). Cell type and time point are not known.

This chain connects TRBV5-1 to TRBJ1-1; D possibly corresponds to TRBD1 (5 bases). The CDR3 is 13 amino acids. Germline CDR1 reads SGHRS; CDR2 reads YFSETQ. V lost 0 bases to trimming and J lost 7 bases, with 10 bases between them. Written as DNA, the CDR3 is TGCGCCAGCAGCTTGGACAGGAATGGTGAAGCTTTCTTT. This gives the protein CASSLDRNGEAFF. Full variable domain (outside the CDR3, taken from reference TRBV5-1 and TRBJ1-1): KAGVTQTPRYLIKTRGQQVTLSCSPISGHRSVSWYQQTPGQGLQFLFEYFSETQRNKGNFPGRFSGRQFSNSRSEMNVSTLELGDSALYLCASSLDRNGEAFFGQGTRLTVV.

This clonotype was seen more than once but under ten times. V and J are TRBV21-1 and TRBJ2-1. TRBV21-1 is annotated as a pseudogene. CDR3 size: 14 residues. In DNA form, the CDR3 reads TGTGCCAGCAGCAAGGGGAAAAGTCACAATGAGCAGTTCTTC. Translating gives CASSKGKSHNEQFF.

This clonotype came up many times. J is TRBJ2-1 and V is TRBV5-4; no firm D call. CDR3 size: 15 residues. V lost 4 bases, J lost 1 base, and 12 bases lay in between. Germline-derived CDR1 and CDR2 are SGHNT and YYREEE (reference sequence). CDR3 amino acids: CASSPGVGSYNEQFF. For the CDR3, the DNA is TGTGCCAGCAGCCCGGGCGTGGGGTCCTACAATGAGCAGTTCTTC.

This clonotype occurred a few times. The chain joins TRBV20-1 to TRBJ1-5; D is unclear. Germline CDR1 and CDR2: DFQATT and SNEGSKA (reference sequence). CDR3 size: 15 residues. Trimming shortened V by 6 bases and J by 5 bases, and 20 bases separated the two germline ends. The CDR3 is CSARERAAVDQPQHF. The CDR3 DNA follows: TGCAGTGCGCGAGAGAGAGCGGCAGTAGATCAGCCCCAGCATTTT.

This clonotype was seen a single time. The chain couples TRBV2 to TRBJ2-7, with TRBD1 matching 7 bases. The CDR3 contains 14 residues. Germline trimming cut 5 bases from V and 4 bases from J; bases unmatched to any gene: 8. CDR1 SNHLY and CDR2 FYNNEI come from the germline V gene. The CDR3 sequence: CASSFGTDKYEQYF. Written as DNA, the CDR3 is TGTGCCAGCAGTTTCGGGACAGATAAGTACGAGCAGTACTTC.

The rearrangement links TRBV24-1 to TRBJ1-6, with unresolved D. The CDR3 covers 14 residues. V was trimmed by 4 bases and J by 8 bases, leaving 11 bases between them. The germline V gene encodes CDR1 KGHDR and CDR2 SFDVKD. The CDR3 here is CATSDNGRDSPLHF. In nucleotides, the CDR3 is TGTGCCACCAGTGACAACGGAAGGGATTCACCCCTCCACTTT.

At least ten counts were recorded for this clonotype. The chain couples TRBV29-1 to TRBJ1-1; possible D gene TRBD1, 5 bases. The CDR3 has 14 residues. CDR1 is SQVTM and CDR2 is ANQGSEA in the germline V gene. V was pared by 6 bases and J by 1 base, with 15 bases between. For the CDR3, the DNA is TGCAGCGTGGCCTATTGGGGGGAGAACACTGAAGCTTTCTTT. This sequence encodes CSVAYWGENTEAFF.

This chain uses TRBV20-1 with TRBJ2-1; 9 bases agree with TRBD2. Germline V lookup: CDR1 DFQATT, CDR2 SNEGSKA (reference sequence). The CDR3 covers 13 residues. With V trimmed by 6 bases and J by 6 bases, 6 bases remained unmatched. The CDR3 sequence is CSAYLAGFNEQFF. The CDR3 DNA reads TGCAGTGCCTACCTAGCGGGGTTCAATGAGCAGTTCTTC.

In this sample, this clonotype turned up a few times. The rearrangement uses TRBV28 and TRBJ2-1; possibly TRBD2 for D (5 bases). V shed 1 base and J shed 12 bases, with 13 bases lying between them. The CDR3 is 13 residues long. From germline, CDR1 is MDHEN and CDR2 SYDVKM. The CDR3 loop is CASSLSSVAGQFF. DNA for the CDR3: TGTGCCAGCAGTTTATCCTCGGTGGCGGGGCAGTTCTTC.

The rearrangement joins TRBV4-3 to TRBJ1-2, with 7 nucleotides matching TRBD1. The CDR3 loop spans 17 amino acids. Germline V gives CDR1 LGHNA, CDR2 YSLEER. V was clipped by 3 bases and J by 4 bases; unmatched bases: 14. CDR3 coding DNA: TGCGCCAGCAGCCACGCCAAGGGACAGACCTACAGCTATGGCTACACCTTC. Amino acids: CASSHAKGQTYSYGYTF.

This clonotype was counted only a few times. The chain links TRBV11-3 to TRBJ2-1; no clear D. Trimming stripped 5 bases from V and 4 bases from J, with 12 bases between. Germline V gene data show CDR1 as SGHNT and CDR2 as YENEEA. This CDR3 spans 14 amino acids. The CDR3 protein is CASSPAIGYNEQFF. In DNA form, the CDR3 reads TGTGCCAGCAGCCCGGCTATAGGATACAATGAGCAGTTCTTC. Based on the CDR3 plus reference TRBV11-3 and TRBJ2-1, the full variable domain is EAGVVQSPRYKIIEKKQPVAFWCNPISGHNTLYWYLQNLGQGPELLIRYENEEAVDDSQLPKDRFSAERLKGVDSTLKIQPAELGDSAVYLCASSPAIGYNEQFFGPGTRLTVL.

This clonotype has at least ten counts. The genes are TRBV7-2 and TRBJ2-5; no clear D gene. This CDR3 region has 11 residues. V shed 5 bases and J shed 2 bases, with 3 bases lying between them. Looked up from germline, CDR1 is SGHTA and CDR2 is FQGNSA. The DNA of the CDR3 is TGTGCCAGCAGCGAACAAGAGACCCAGTACTTC. Translation gives CASSEQETQYF.

The chain recombines TRBV20-1 with TRBJ2-3; a weak D match, TRBD1 (6 bases). The germline CDR1 and CDR2 sequences are DFQATT and SNEGSKA (reference sequence). V was clipped by 0 bases and J by 10 bases, with 11 bases between them. This CDR3 is 12 amino acids long. Here the CDR3 DNA reads TGCAGTGCTAGAGATCAGGGGTTGCCGCAGTATTTT. Translation: CSARDQGLPQYF.

Only a few counts were recorded for this clonotype. The rearrangement links TRBV3-1 to TRBJ2-5; perhaps TRBD2 as D (5 bases). Germline loops: CDR1 LGHDT, CDR2 YNNKEL (reference sequence). This CDR3 contains 14 residues. Trimming shortened V by 0 bases and J by 4 bases, and 9 bases separated the two germline ends. The CDR3 loop reads CASSQDWRAETQYF. As DNA, the CDR3 is TGTGCCAGCAGCCAAGATTGGCGGGCAGAGACCCAGTACTTC.

The table lists this clonotype with a few counts. The V and J genes are TRBV27 and TRBJ1-1, with TRBD1 as a possible D gene (6 bases). The germline V gene has CDR1 MNHEY and CDR2 SMNVEV (reference sequence). The CDR3 is 14 amino acids. V lost 3 bases to trimming and J lost 4 bases, with 12 bases between them. In DNA form, the CDR3 reads TGTGCCAGCAGTTTGGGCAGGGGACGCACTGAAGCTTTCTTT. Protein sequence: CASSLGRGRTEAFF.

There are a few counts of this clonotype. CDR3 residues: CSVGSGDAFF. DNA for the CDR3: TGCAGCGTTGGTTCGGGGGACGCTTTCTTT. V is TRBV29-1 and J is TRBJ1-1, with D perhaps matching TRBD1 (5 bases). The length of the CDR3 is 10 residues. CDR1 and CDR2 from the germline V gene are SQVTM and ANQGSEA. Trimming took 4 bases from V and 11 from J, leaving 11 bases between them.

This clonotype came up a few times. This chain links TRBV10-3 with TRBJ1-5; D uncertain. The CDR3 loop spans 15 amino acids. Trimming removed 3 bases at V and 3 bases at J, with 12 bases between. Germline V gene sequence: CDR1 ENHRY, CDR2 SYGVKD. CDR3 sequence reads: CAISDQVLNNQPQHF. The DNA of the CDR3 is TGTGCCATCAGTGACCAGGTACTCAACAATCAGCCCCAGCATTTT.

This clonotype was counted a few times. The rearrangement joins TRBV4-1 to TRBJ2-4; 14 nucleotides line up with TRBD2. The CDR3 is 18 amino acids. V lost 2 bases and J lost 3; bases outside the gene matches: 6. Germline assignment: CDR1 MGHRA and CDR2 YSYEKL. CDR3 sequence reads: CASSQPTSGGAGKNIQYF. Written as DNA, the CDR3 is TGCGCCAGCAGCCAACCGACTAGCGGGGGGGCTGGCAAAAACATTCAGTACTTC.

This clonotype turned up a few times. The chain combines TRBV18 with TRBJ2-1, with 10 bases that match TRBD2. The V and J ends lost 3 bases and 6 bases, in that order; junction bases with no gene match: 2. This CDR3 spans 14 amino acids. Per germline, CDR1 KGHSH and CDR2 LQKENI. The CDR3 bases are TGTGCCAGCTCACCGGGGACTAGCGTCAATGAGCAGTTCTTC. Translation: CASSPGTSVNEQFF.

This clonotype was observed at least ten times. V usage is TRBV7-8 and J usage is TRBJ2-1, with 7 nucleotides matching TRBD1. Trimming cost V 5 bases and J 8 bases; bases outside gene matches: 12. The germline V gene encodes CDR1 SGHVS and CDR2 FQNEAQ. The CDR3 extends over 15 amino acids. The DNA of the CDR3 is TGTGCCAGCAGCCCAATACAATTCACAGGGGATGAGCAGTTCTTC. Its protein product is CASSPIQFTGDEQFF.

The V call is TRBV20-1, the J call TRBJ2-3; perhaps TRBD1 as D (5 bases). The germline V gene encodes CDR1 DFQATT and CDR2 SNEGSKA (reference sequence). This CDR3 comprises 13 residues. Trimming left V 5 bases short and J 4 bases short, with 13 bases between. The CDR3 here is CSAPRSGSDTQYF. CDR3 DNA sequence: TGCAGTGCTCCGAGGTCAGGGTCAGATACGCAGTATTTT.

The V call is TRBV7-3, the J call TRBJ2-2, with 8 bases identical to TRBD1. CDR3 size: 13 residues. The ends lost 4 bases at V and 6 bases at J; junction bases unmatched: 1. Germline V gives CDR1 SGHTA, CDR2 FQGTGA. The chain's CDR3 is CASSSTGAGELFF. The CDR3 bases are TGTGCCAGCAGCTCGACAGGGGCCGGGGAGCTGTTTTTT.

This clonotype showed up just a few times. The chain has TRBV3-1 and TRBJ2-2, with D possibly being TRBD1 (5 bases). The germline V gene encodes CDR1 LGHDT and CDR2 YNNKEL (reference sequence). Trimming shortened V by 0 bases and J by 5 bases, and 10 bases separated the two germline ends. There are 15 residues in the CDR3. DNA of the CDR3: TGTGCCAGCAGCCAAGATACCAGGGTGACCGGGGAGCTGTTTTTT. Residues: CASSQDTRVTGELFF. Looking up the rest from reference TRBV3-1 and TRBJ2-2 gives the full variable domain: DTAVSQTPKYLVTQMGNDKSIKCEQNLGHDTMYWYKQDSKKFLKIMFSYNNKELIINETVPNRFSPKSPDKAHLNLHINSLELGDSAVYFCASSQDTRVTGELFFGEGSRLTVL.

This chain joins TRBV5-1 and TRBJ2-2, with TRBD1 matching over 8 bases. J lost 7 bases, V lost 4 bases, and 9 bases had no gene match. The CDR3 is 15 residues long. Germline V gene sequence: CDR1 SGHRS, CDR2 YFSETQ. CDR3 in DNA: TGCGCCAGCAGCCCGGACAGGGTAGAAGGCGGGGAGCTGTTTTTT. Protein sequence: CASSPDRVEGGELFF.

Only a few counts were recorded for this clonotype. The chain combines TRBV6-1 with TRBJ1-1; possible D gene TRBD1, 6 bases. The V gene's germline CDR1 is MNHNS and CDR2 SASEGT. The V and J ends lost 10 bases and 3 bases respectively, with 15 bases between them. CDR3 size: 13 residues. CDR3 loop: CATQTGPDTEAFF. The CDR3 nucleotides read TGTGCCACCCAAACAGGGCCGGACACTGAAGCTTTCTTT.

The chain carries TRBV28 and TRBJ2-2; D unclear. The CDR3 runs to 14 residues. Germline-derived CDR1 and CDR2 are MDHEN and SYDVKM. With 6 bases removed from V and 8 bases from J, the gap between germline ends came to 16 bases. For the CDR3, the DNA is TGTGCCAGCAGGGCCCGGGCAGGAGCTGGGGAGCTGTTTTTT. Amino acid sequence: CASRARAGAGELFF.

A few counts support this clonotype. The chain is built from TRBV7-2 and TRBJ2-5; D not resolved. CDR3 size: 16 residues. CDR1 SGHTA and CDR2 FQGNSA come from the germline V gene. Trimming stripped 1 base from V and 1 base from J, with 13 bases between. The CDR3 DNA reads TGTGCCAGCAGCTTAGGGGTTGGAGCTACCCAAGAGACCCAGTACTTC. Its protein product is CASSLGVGATQETQYF.